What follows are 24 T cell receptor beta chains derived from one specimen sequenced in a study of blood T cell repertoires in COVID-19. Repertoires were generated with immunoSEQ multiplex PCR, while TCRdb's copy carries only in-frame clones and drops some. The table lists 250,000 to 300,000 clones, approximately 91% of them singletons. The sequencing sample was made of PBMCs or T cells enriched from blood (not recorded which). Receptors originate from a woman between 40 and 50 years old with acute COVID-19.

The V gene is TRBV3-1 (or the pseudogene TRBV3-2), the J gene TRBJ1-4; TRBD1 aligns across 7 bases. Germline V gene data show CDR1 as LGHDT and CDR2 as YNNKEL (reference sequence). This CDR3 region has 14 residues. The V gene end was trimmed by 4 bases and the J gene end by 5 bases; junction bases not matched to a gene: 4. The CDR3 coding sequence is TGTGCCAGCAGCCCGGGACAGAAAAATGAAAAACTGTTTTTT. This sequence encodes CASSPGQKNEKLFF.

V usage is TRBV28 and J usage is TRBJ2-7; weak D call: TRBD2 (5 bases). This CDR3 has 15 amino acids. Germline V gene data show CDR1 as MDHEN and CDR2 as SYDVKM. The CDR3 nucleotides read TGTGCAGCAGAGGGAGACCAAACGAGCTCCTACGAGCAGTACTTC. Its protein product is CAAEGDQTSSYEQYF.

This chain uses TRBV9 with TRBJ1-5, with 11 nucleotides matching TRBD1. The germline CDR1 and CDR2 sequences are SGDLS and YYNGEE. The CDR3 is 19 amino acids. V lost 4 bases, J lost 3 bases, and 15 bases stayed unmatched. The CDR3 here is CASSPMEGGQGAFNQPQHF. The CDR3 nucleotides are TGTGCCAGCAGCCCCATGGAAGGAGGACAGGGGGCCTTCAATCAGCCCCAGCATTTT. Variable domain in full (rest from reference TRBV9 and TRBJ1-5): DSGVTQTPKHLITATGQRVTLRCSPRSGDLSVYWYQQSLDQGLQFLIQYYNGEERAKGNILERFSAQQFPDLHSELNLSSLELGDSALYFCASSPMEGGQGAFNQPQHFGDGTRLSIL.

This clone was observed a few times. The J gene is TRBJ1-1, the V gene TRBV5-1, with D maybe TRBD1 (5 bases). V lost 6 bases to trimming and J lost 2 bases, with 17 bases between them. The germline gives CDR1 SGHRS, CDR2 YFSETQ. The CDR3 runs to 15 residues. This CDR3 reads CASTMMTQGNTEAFF. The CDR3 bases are TGCGCCAGCACAATGATGACTCAGGGAAACACTGAAGCTTTCTTT.

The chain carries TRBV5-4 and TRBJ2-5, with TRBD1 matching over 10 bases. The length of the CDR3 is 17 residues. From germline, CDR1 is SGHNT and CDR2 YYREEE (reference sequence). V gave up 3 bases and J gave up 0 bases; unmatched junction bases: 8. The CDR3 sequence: CASSSPRDRGYQETQYF. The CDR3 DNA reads TGTGCCAGCAGCTCACCCCGGGACAGGGGTTACCAAGAGACCCAGTACTTC. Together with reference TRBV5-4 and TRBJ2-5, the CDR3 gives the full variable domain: ETGVTQSPTHLIKTRGQQVTLRCSSQSGHNTVSWYQQALGQGPQFIFQYYREEENGRGNFPPRFSGLQFPNYSSELNVNALELDDSALYLCASSSPRDRGYQETQYFGPGTRLLVL.

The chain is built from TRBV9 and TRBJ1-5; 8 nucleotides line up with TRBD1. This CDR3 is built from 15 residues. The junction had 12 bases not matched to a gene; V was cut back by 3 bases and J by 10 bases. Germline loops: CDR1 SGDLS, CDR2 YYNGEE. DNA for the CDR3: TGTGCCAGCAGCGCATCGGGACAGGCTTCGGCCCCCCAGCATTTT. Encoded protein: CASSASGQASAPQHF.

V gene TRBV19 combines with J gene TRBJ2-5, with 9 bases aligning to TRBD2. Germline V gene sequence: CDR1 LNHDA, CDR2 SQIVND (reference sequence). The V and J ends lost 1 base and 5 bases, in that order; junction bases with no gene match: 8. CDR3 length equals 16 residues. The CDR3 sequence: CASSIAPAGGGETQYF. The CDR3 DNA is TGTGCCAGTAGTATAGCTCCAGCGGGAGGAGGGGAGACCCAGTACTTC.

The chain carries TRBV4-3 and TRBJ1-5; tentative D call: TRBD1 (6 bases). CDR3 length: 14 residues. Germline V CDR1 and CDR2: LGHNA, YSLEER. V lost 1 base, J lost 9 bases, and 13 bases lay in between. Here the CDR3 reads CASSQGLGAGPQHF. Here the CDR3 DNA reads TGCGCCAGCAGCCAAGGGCTGGGGGCCGGGCCCCAGCATTTT.

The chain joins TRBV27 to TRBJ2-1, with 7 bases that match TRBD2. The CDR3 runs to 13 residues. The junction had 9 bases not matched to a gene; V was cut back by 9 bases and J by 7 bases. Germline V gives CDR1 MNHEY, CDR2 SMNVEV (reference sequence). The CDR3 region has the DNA TGTGCCAGTCTGGGAGGGCTAGGGAATGAGCAGTTCTTC. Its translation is CASLGGLGNEQFF.

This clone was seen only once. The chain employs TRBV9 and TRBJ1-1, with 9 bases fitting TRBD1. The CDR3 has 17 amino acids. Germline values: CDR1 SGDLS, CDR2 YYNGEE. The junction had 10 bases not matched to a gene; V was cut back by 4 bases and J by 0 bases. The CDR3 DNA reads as TGTGCCAGCAGCCGGGGGACAGGGCCTAACATGAACACTGAAGCTTTCTTT. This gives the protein CASSRGTGPNMNTEAFF.

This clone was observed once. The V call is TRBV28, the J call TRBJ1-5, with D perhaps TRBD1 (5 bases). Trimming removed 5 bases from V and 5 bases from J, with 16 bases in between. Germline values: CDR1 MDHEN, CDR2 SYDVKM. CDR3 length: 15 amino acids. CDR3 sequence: CASSHPGLGDQPQHF. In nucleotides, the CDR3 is TGTGCCAGCAGTCACCCAGGGCTGGGCGATCAGCCCCAGCATTTT. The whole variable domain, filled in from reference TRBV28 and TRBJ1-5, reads DVKVTQSSRYLVKRTGEKVFLECVQDMDHENMFWYRQDPGLGLRLIYFSYDVKMKEKGDIPEGYSVSREKKERFSLILESASTNQTSMYLCASSHPGLGDQPQHFGDGTRLSIL.

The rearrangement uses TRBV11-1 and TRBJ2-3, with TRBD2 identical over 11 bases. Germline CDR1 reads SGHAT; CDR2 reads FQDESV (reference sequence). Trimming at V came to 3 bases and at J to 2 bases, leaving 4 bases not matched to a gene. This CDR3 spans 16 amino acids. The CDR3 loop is CASSFLAGGVTDTQYF. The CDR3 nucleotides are TGTGCCAGCAGCTTTCTAGCGGGAGGTGTCACAGATACGCAGTATTTT.

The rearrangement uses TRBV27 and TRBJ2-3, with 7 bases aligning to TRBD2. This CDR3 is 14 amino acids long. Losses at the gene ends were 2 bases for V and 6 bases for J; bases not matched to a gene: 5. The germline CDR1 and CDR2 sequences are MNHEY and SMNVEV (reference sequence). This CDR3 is CASSLRARGDTQYF. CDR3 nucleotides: TGTGCCAGCAGTTTAAGGGCGCGGGGGGATACGCAGTATTTT.

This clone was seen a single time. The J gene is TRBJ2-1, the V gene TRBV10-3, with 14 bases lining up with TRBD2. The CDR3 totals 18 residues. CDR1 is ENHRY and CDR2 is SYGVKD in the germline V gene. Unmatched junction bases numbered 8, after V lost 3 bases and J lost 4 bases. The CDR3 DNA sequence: TGTGCCATCAGTGAAACAGGACTAGCGGGAGGAGGGTACAATGAGCAGTTCTTC. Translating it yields CAISETGLAGGGYNEQFF.

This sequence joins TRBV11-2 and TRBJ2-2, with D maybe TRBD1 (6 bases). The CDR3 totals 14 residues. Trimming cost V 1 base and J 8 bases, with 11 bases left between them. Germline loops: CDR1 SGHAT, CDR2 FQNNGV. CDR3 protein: CASSLGTGRGELFF. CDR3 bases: TGTGCCAGCAGCTTAGGAACAGGGCGTGGGGAGCTGTTTTTT.

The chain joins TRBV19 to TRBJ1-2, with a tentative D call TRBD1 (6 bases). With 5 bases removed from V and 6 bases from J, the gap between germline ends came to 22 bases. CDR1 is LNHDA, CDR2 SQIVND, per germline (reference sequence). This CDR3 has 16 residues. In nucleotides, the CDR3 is TGTGCCAGTAGTCCACCTTTTGGTGTACAGGGTGATGGCTACACCTTC. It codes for CASSPPFGVQGDGYTF.

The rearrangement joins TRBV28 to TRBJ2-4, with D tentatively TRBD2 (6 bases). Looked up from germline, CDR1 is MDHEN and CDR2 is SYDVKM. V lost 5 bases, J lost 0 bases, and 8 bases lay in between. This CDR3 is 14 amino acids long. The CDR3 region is CASSRSGAKNIQYF. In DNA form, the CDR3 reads TGTGCCAGCAGTCGTAGCGGAGCCAAAAACATTCAGTACTTC.

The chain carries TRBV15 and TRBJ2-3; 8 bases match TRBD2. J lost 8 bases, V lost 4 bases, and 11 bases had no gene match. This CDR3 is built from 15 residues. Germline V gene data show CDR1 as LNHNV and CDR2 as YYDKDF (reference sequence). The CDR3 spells CATSISGNQEGTQYF. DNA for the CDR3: TGTGCCACCAGCATTAGCGGGAACCAGGAGGGTACGCAGTATTTT.

CDR3 coding DNA: TGCGCCAGCAGCACAGTTGGACGGGGGGTGGGCAATGAGCAGTTCTTC. Amino acid sequence: CASSTVGRGVGNEQFF. The rearrangement uses TRBV5-1 and TRBJ2-1; 7 nucleotides agree with TRBD2. V gave up 4 bases and J gave up 6 bases; unmatched junction bases: 13. The CDR3 spans 16 residues. From germline, CDR1 is SGHRS and CDR2 YFSETQ. Full variable domain (missing parts from reference TRBV5-1 and TRBJ2-1): KAGVTQTPRYLIKTRGQQVTLSCSPISGHRSVSWYQQTPGQGLQFLFEYFSETQRNKGNFPGRFSGRQFSNSRSEMNVSTLELGDSALYLCASSTVGRGVGNEQFFGPGTRLTVL.

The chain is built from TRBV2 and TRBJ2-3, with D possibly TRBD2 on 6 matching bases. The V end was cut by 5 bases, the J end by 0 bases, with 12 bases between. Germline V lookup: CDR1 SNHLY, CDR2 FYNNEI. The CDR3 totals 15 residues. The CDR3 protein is CASSFASASTDTQYF. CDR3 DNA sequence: TGTGCCAGCAGTTTCGCTAGCGCAAGCACAGATACGCAGTATTTT. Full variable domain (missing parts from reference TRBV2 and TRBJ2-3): EPEVTQTPSHQVTQMGQEVILRCVPISNHLYFYWYRQILGQKVEFLVSFYNNEISEKSEIFDDQFSVERPDGSNFTLKIRSTKLEDSAMYFCASSFASASTDTQYFGPGTRLTVL.

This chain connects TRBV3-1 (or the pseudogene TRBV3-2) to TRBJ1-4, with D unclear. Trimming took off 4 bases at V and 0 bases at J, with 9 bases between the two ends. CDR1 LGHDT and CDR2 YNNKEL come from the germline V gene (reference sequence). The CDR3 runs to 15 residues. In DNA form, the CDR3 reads TGTGCCAGCAGCCTGCCACTTGCAACTAATGAAAAACTGTTTTTT. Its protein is CASSLPLATNEKLFF.

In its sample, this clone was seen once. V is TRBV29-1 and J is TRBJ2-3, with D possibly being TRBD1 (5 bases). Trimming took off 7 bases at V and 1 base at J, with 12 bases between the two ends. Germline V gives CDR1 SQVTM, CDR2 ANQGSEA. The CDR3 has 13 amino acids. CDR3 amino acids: CSGRQTGTDTQYF. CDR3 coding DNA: TGCAGCGGCCGACAGACAGGCACAGATACGCAGTATTTT.

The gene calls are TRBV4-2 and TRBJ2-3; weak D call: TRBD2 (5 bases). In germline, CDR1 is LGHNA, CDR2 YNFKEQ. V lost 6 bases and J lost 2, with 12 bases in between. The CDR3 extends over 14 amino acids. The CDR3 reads CASSQRGDTDTQYF. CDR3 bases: TGTGCCAGCAGTCAACGGGGTGACACAGATACGCAGTATTTT.

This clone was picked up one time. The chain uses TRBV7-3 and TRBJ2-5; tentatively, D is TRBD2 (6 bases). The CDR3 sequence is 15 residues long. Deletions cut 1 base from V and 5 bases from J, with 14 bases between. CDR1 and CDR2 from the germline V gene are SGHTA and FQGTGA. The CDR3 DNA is TGTGCCAGCAGCTTAAACGGGGGACCCCAGGAGACCCAGTACTTC. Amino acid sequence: CASSLNGGPQETQYF.